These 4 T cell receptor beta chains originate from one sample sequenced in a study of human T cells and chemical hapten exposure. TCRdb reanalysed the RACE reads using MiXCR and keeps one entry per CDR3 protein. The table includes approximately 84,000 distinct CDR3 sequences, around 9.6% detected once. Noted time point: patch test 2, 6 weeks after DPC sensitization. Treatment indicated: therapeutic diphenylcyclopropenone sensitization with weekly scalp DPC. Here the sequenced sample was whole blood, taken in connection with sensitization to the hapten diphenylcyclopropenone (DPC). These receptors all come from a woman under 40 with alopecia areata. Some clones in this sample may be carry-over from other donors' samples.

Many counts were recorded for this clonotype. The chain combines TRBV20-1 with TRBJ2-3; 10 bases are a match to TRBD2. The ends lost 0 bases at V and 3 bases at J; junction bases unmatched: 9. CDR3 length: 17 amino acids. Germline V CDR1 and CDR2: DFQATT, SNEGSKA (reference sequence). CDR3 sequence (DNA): TGCAGTGCTAGAGATAAAGCGGGGGGGACCGTTACAGATACGCAGTATTTT. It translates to CSARDKAGGTVTDTQYF.

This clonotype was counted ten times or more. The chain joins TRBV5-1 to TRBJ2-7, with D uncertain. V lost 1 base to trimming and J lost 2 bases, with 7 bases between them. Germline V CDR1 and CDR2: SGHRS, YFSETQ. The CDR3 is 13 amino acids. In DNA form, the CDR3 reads TGCGCCAGCAGCTTGACGGGTACCTACGAGCAGTACTTC. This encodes CASSLTGTYEQYF.

Here the CDR3 reads CASSSGLARTDTQYF. DNA for the CDR3: TGTGCCAGTAGTAGTGGACTAGCGCGCACAGATACGCAGTATTTT. This chain connects TRBV19 to TRBJ2-3; 9 bases align to TRBD2. This CDR3 is built from 15 residues. Germline V CDR1 and CDR2: LNHDA, SQIVND (reference sequence). V was clipped by 4 bases and J by 1 base; unmatched bases: 3.

The CDR3 reads CASSFPGLAVYTGELFF. As DNA, the CDR3 is TGTGCCAGCAGCTTTCCGGGACTAGCGGTGTACACCGGGGAGCTGTTTTTT. The chain employs TRBV7-2 and TRBJ2-2; 11 bases match TRBD2. The length of the CDR3 is 17 residues. V lost 3 bases and J lost 3; bases outside the gene matches: 6. Per germline, CDR1 SGHTA and CDR2 FQGNSA.